This is a list of T cell receptor beta chains from one sample in a study of naive and memory T cell subsets. TCRdb re-derived calls from the UMI-ligation and nested PCR reads in MiXCR, one entry per CDR3 protein. The sample lists about 160,000 distinct CDR3 sequences; approximately 24% were seen once. Sample: naive CD4+ T cells from blood. The receptors originated from a human donor in good health. Each CDR3 is given with its conserved first and last residue. A D gene is named only where the DNA matches it firmly. Size values are once, few and many counts, or a class for expanded clones, and some rows have none.

v_call: TRBV29-1
clone_size: few
d_call: NA
j_call: TRBJ2-1
cdr3_nt: TGCAGCGGCCGGAGGGCCGACTCCTACAATGAGCAGTTCTTC
cdr3_aa: CSGRRADSYNEQFF

v_call: TRBV5-6
clone_size: NA
d_call: NA
j_call: TRBJ2-7
cdr3_nt: TGTGCCAGCAGCCTCTTGGGCAGAGGACCCTCCTACGAGCAGTACTTC
cdr3_aa: CASSLLGRGPSYEQYF

v_call: TRBV12-3/TRBV12-4
clone_size: few
d_call: TRBD1
j_call: TRBJ2-3
cdr3_nt: TGTGCCAGCAGTTTCAGGGGGCCGCAGTATTTT
cdr3_aa: CASSFRGPQYF

v_call: TRBV6-5
clone_size: NA
d_call: NA
j_call: TRBJ2-1
cdr3_nt: TGTGCCAGCAGTTACTCCAGGGTAAGGTCCTTTGAGCAGTTCTTC
cdr3_aa: CASSYSRVRSFEQFF

v_call: TRBV29-1
clone_size: NA
d_call: NA
j_call: TRBJ1-6
cdr3_nt: TGCAGCGTGAGGGAAGGCAATTCACCCCTCCACTTT
cdr3_aa: CSVREGNSPLHF

v_call: TRBV6-2/TRBV6-3
clone_size: NA
d_call: NA
j_call: TRBJ2-5
cdr3_nt: TGTGCCAGCGGAAAGGTGGGGTTGGAGACCCAGTACTTC
cdr3_aa: CASGKVGLETQYF

v_call: TRBV5-1
clone_size: few
d_call: NA
j_call: TRBJ2-6
cdr3_nt: TGCGCCAGCAGCCCGGCGAGGGGCGGGGCCAACGTCCTGACTTTC
cdr3_aa: CASSPARGGANVLTF

v_call: TRBV6-6
clone_size: NA
d_call: TRBD1
j_call: TRBJ1-1
cdr3_nt: TGTGCCAGCAGCCCGGGACAGGGCAGCACTGAAGCTTTCTTT
cdr3_aa: CASSPGQGSTEAFF

v_call: TRBV28
clone_size: NA
d_call: NA
j_call: TRBJ2-2
cdr3_nt: TGTGCCAGCAGGACACGACAGTTCGCGAACACCGGGGAGCTGTTTTTT
cdr3_aa: CASRTRQFANTGELFF

v_call: TRBV6-1
clone_size: once
d_call: NA
j_call: TRBJ2-1
cdr3_nt: TGTGCCAGCAGAGAGCTCGGGACAAGGAGCGGCAATGAGCAGTTCTTC
cdr3_aa: CASRELGTRSGNEQFF

v_call: TRBV20-1
clone_size: NA
d_call: NA
j_call: TRBJ1-6
cdr3_nt: TGCAGTGCTTCGTACCGGGACCTAGATTCACCCCTCCACTTT
cdr3_aa: CSASYRDLDSPLHF

v_call: TRBV4-1
clone_size: few
d_call: TRBD2
j_call: TRBJ2-7
cdr3_nt: TGCGCCAGCAGCCAGAAGTCTGACGTGGGAGGGGAAAAATACGAGCAGTACTTC
cdr3_aa: CASSQKSDVGGEKYEQYF

v_call: TRBV27
clone_size: NA
d_call: NA
j_call: TRBJ1-5
cdr3_nt: TGTGCCAGCAGTGGGCCAGCAGGGGCAAATCAGCCCCAGCATTTT
cdr3_aa: CASSGPAGANQPQHF

v_call: TRBV27
clone_size: few
d_call: TRBD2
j_call: TRBJ2-3
cdr3_nt: TGTGCCAGCAACTTCGCGGGGGGCAGGGATACGCAGTATTTT
cdr3_aa: CASNFAGGRDTQYF

v_call: TRBV18
clone_size: few
d_call: NA
j_call: TRBJ2-7
cdr3_nt: TGTGCCAGCTCACCACCGCGACAGACCTACGAGCAGTACTTC
cdr3_aa: CASSPPRQTYEQYF

v_call: TRBV11-2
clone_size: NA
d_call: TRBD2
j_call: TRBJ2-1
cdr3_nt: TGTGCCAGCAGCTGGACTAGCGGGCCCAACAATGAGCAGTTCTTC
cdr3_aa: CASSWTSGPNNEQFF

v_call: TRBV5-1
clone_size: few
d_call: NA
j_call: TRBJ2-5
cdr3_nt: TGCGCCAGCAGCCAATCGACTAGTGTGGAGACCCAGTACTTC
cdr3_aa: CASSQSTSVETQYF

v_call: TRBV6-5
clone_size: NA
d_call: TRBD2
j_call: TRBJ2-1
cdr3_nt: TGTGCCAGCAGTCGTGGGGGGGGGGTAACGGTGTACAATGAGCAGTTCTTC
cdr3_aa: CASSRGGGVTVYNEQFF

v_call: TRBV5-6
clone_size: NA
d_call: TRBD1
j_call: TRBJ2-7
cdr3_nt: TGTGCCAGCAGCCCAAGGTTTCTCAGACAGGGGAATTCCTACGAGCAGTACTTC
cdr3_aa: CASSPRFLRQGNSYEQYF

v_call: TRBV3-1
clone_size: many
d_call: NA
j_call: TRBJ1-3
cdr3_nt: TGTGCCAGCAGCCAAGATCTTGGAAACACCATATATTTT
cdr3_aa: CASSQDLGNTIYF

v_call: TRBV7-9
clone_size: once
d_call: NA
j_call: TRBJ2-7
cdr3_nt: TGTGCCAGCAGCCACTGGCCCTACGAGCAGTACTTC
cdr3_aa: CASSHWPYEQYF

v_call: TRBV19
clone_size: many
d_call: NA
j_call: TRBJ2-3
cdr3_nt: TGTGCCAGTAGTGCTAGAGCGGAAAGCACAGATACGCAGTATTTT
cdr3_aa: CASSARAESTDTQYF

v_call: TRBV7-9
clone_size: NA
d_call: NA
j_call: TRBJ2-1
cdr3_nt: TGTGCCAGCAGCTTGGGCCTTTCTCTCCGTGGGGATGAGCAGTTCTTC
cdr3_aa: CASSLGLSLRGDEQFF

v_call: TRBV7-2
clone_size: NA
d_call: NA
j_call: TRBJ2-7
cdr3_nt: TGTGCCAGCAGCCCTCAAACCTGGTTCGAGCAGTACTTC
cdr3_aa: CASSPQTWFEQYF

v_call: TRBV7-2
clone_size: few
d_call: TRBD2
j_call: TRBJ2-3
cdr3_nt: TGTGCCAGCAGCTTACAGAATAGCGGGACAGATACGCAGTATTTT
cdr3_aa: CASSLQNSGTDTQYF

v_call: TRBV12-3/TRBV12-4
clone_size: NA
d_call: TRBD2
j_call: TRBJ2-3
cdr3_nt: TGTGCCAGCAGTCGCTCCCTAGCGGGAGTTGCAGATACGCAGTATTTT
cdr3_aa: CASSRSLAGVADTQYF

v_call: TRBV9
clone_size: few
d_call: TRBD1
j_call: TRBJ1-6
cdr3_nt: TGTGCCAGCAGCGGGAGCGGACAGGGTAATTCACCCCTCCACTTT
cdr3_aa: CASSGSGQGNSPLHF

v_call: TRBV7-2
clone_size: NA
d_call: TRBD1
j_call: TRBJ2-3
cdr3_nt: TGTGCCAGCAGACGCACAGGGGGCGAAGATACGCAGTATTTT
cdr3_aa: CASRRTGGEDTQYF

v_call: TRBV7-2
clone_size: few
d_call: NA
j_call: TRBJ1-1
cdr3_nt: TGTGCCAGCAGCTTAGTAAGAAGGGAAGCTTTCTTT
cdr3_aa: CASSLVRREAFF

v_call: TRBV23-1
clone_size: few
d_call: TRBD2
j_call: TRBJ2-7
cdr3_nt: TGCGCCAGCAGTCAATCAGAGGGACTACCTCAGTACTTC
cdr3_aa: CASSQSEGLPQYF

v_call: TRBV27
clone_size: many
d_call: NA
j_call: TRBJ2-7
cdr3_nt: TGTGCCAGTCGATTAAGCTCCTACGAGCAGTACTTC
cdr3_aa: CASRLSSYEQYF

v_call: TRBV20-1
clone_size: few
d_call: NA
j_call: TRBJ2-3
cdr3_nt: TGCAGTGCTAGAGATCATCGAGAGTGGGGCGGGAAAGGCACAGATACGCAGTATTTT
cdr3_aa: CSARDHREWGGKGTDTQYF